These 32 T cell receptor beta chains originate from one sample sequenced in a study of preoperative IRX-2 immunotherapy in early breast cancer. Indicated treatment: preoperative locoregional IRX-2 cytokine immunotherapy. Sequencing was performed with immunoSEQ multiplex PCR; in TCRdb, only in-frame clones are kept and a portion is missing. The sample records a few thousand clones, over 80% being singletons. The sequencing used tumor tissue, collected before IRX-2 immunotherapy. These receptors all come from a human donor with breast cancer.

This chain uses TRBV11-3 with TRBJ2-3; D is unresolved. CDR3 length: 15 amino acids. Trimming took off 1 base at V and 0 bases at J, with 8 bases between the two ends. The germline CDR1 and CDR2 sequences are SGHNT and YENEEA. The CDR3 nucleotides are TGTGCCAGCAGCTTAGGGGGTGCTAGCACAGATACGCAGTATTTT. Protein sequence: CASSLGGASTDTQYF.

J is TRBJ1-4 and V is TRBV19; D call uncertain. Deletions cut 7 bases from V and 10 bases from J, with 16 bases between. The CDR3 length is 13 residues. Germline-derived CDR1 and CDR2 are LNHDA and SQIVND (reference sequence). This CDR3 is CASITGSPRKLFF. The CDR3 coding sequence is TGTGCCAGTATCACTGGCAGCCCGAGAAAACTGTTTTTT.

In its sample, this clone ranks as large. The chain is built from TRBV28 and TRBJ1-4, with 11 bases identical to TRBD1. Germline V gives CDR1 MDHEN, CDR2 SYDVKM. The CDR3 runs 16 residues. J was trimmed by 8 bases and V by 4 bases; bases with no gene match: 9. The CDR3 nucleotides are TGTGCCAGCAGTTCGGTGGGGACAGGGGGAAAAGAAAAACTGTTTTTT. Translation: CASSSVGTGGKEKLFF.

The rearrangement links TRBV6-8 to TRBJ1-2; a weak D match, TRBD1 (6 bases). The CDR3 is 13 amino acids. Germline assignment: CDR1 MNHGY and CDR2 SAAAGT. Trimming left V 6 bases short and J 2 bases short, with 10 bases between. The CDR3 nucleotides read TGTGCCAGCAGCAAGGGGGGGAACTATGGCTACACCTTC. It encodes CASSKGGNYGYTF.

The CDR3 sequence is CAWGLARNEQFF. CDR3 nucleotide sequence: TGTGCCTGGGGCCTAGCACGCAATGAGCAGTTCTTC. The V gene is TRBV30, the J gene TRBJ2-1, with TRBD2 as a possible D gene (5 bases). This CDR3 comprises 12 residues. V gave up 5 bases and J gave up 6 bases, with 11 bases separating them. Per germline, CDR1 GTSNPN and CDR2 SVGIG (reference sequence). Complete variable domain (other parts from reference TRBV30 and TRBJ2-1): SQTIHQWPATLVQPVGSPLSLECTVEGTSNPNLYWYRQAAGRGLQLLFYSVGIGQISSEVPQNLSASRPQDRQFILSSKKLLLSDSGFYLCAWGLARNEQFFGPGTRLTVL.

This chain connects TRBV7-1 to TRBJ2-7, with D tentatively TRBD1 or TRBD2 (5 bases each). TRBV7-1 counts as an open reading frame of uncertain function. V lost 4 bases and J lost 4, with 17 bases in between. The length of the CDR3 is 15 residues. The CDR3 is CASSLGEGYFYEQYF. The CDR3 region has the DNA TGTGCCAGCAGCTTAGGAGAGGGGTATTTTTACGAGCAGTACTTC.

This chain links TRBV28 with TRBJ2-7; 7 nucleotides line up with TRBD1. The CDR3 has 15 amino acids. Trimming removed 6 bases from V and 1 base from J; junction bases left unmatched: 9. CDR1 MDHEN and CDR2 SYDVKM come from the germline V gene. The CDR3: CASSYYRGQSYEQYF. The CDR3 DNA follows: TGTGCCAGCAGCTACTATCGGGGACAGTCCTACGAGCAGTACTTC.

J is TRBJ2-7 and V is TRBV7-1, with 9 bases matching TRBD1. TRBV7-1 is marked as an open reading frame, function uncertain. This CDR3 has 13 residues. After removal of 7 bases from V and 3 bases from J, the junction contained 4 bases not matched to a gene. The CDR3 DNA reads as TGTGCCAGCATGCACAGGGGGCTCTACGAGCAGTACTTC. The encoded protein is CASMHRGLYEQYF.

The chain links TRBV18 to TRBJ2-7; TRBD1 matches at 10 bases. From germline, CDR1 is KGHSH and CDR2 LQKENI. This CDR3 has 14 amino acids. V gave up 2 bases and J gave up 4 bases; unmatched junction bases: 2. CDR3 coding DNA: TGTGCCAGCTCACCAGACAGGGGGCTATACGAGCAGTACTTC. Translating it yields CASSPDRGLYEQYF.

The J gene is TRBJ2-5, the V gene TRBV12-5; 10 nucleotides match TRBD1. There are 13 residues in the CDR3. Per germline, CDR1 LGHNT and CDR2 FRNRAP. CDR3 DNA sequence: TGTGCCAGTATGACAGGGGGCGATGAGACCCAGTACTTC. It yields the protein CASMTGGDETQYF.

The J gene is TRBJ1-5, the V gene TRBV6-8; D gene ambiguous. Trimming took 11 bases from V and 3 from J, leaving 11 bases between them. Looked up from germline, CDR1 is MNHGY and CDR2 is SAAAGT. This CDR3 is built from 12 residues. CDR3 residues: CAEGSDNQPQHF. The CDR3 region has the DNA TGTGCCGAAGGGTCGGACAATCAGCCCCAGCATTTT.

The CDR3 loop is CAWSVSRAYNEQFF. The CDR3 region has the DNA TGTGCCTGGAGTGTATCTAGGGCCTACAATGAGCAGTTCTTC. The rearrangement joins TRBV30 to TRBJ2-1; D gene uncertain. The germline V gene encodes CDR1 GTSNPN and CDR2 SVGIG (reference sequence). V shed 0 bases and J shed 2 bases, with 8 bases lying between them. This CDR3 contains 14 residues.

The V and J genes are TRBV29-1 and TRBJ2-5; tentative D call: TRBD1 (8 bases). Trimming stripped 5 bases from V and 5 bases from J, with 21 bases between. This CDR3 has 15 residues. Germline CDR1 is SQVTM and CDR2 is ANQGSEA. CDR3: CSVPTTGGASETQYF. In DNA, the CDR3 is TGCAGCGTTCCCACCACAGGGGGGGCCTCGGAGACCCAGTACTTC.

This clone was picked up one time. The chain couples TRBV30 to TRBJ1-5; no clear D. This CDR3 is built from 13 residues. V lost 3 bases to trimming and J lost 4 bases, with 10 bases between them. CDR1 is GTSNPN, CDR2 SVGIG, per germline (reference sequence). This CDR3 reads CAWSYGENQPQHF. In DNA, the CDR3 is TGTGCCTGGAGYTACGGGGAAAATCAGCCCCAGCATTTT.

This clone was counted between two and nine times. The V gene is TRBV19, the J gene TRBJ1-5, with 7 bases identical to TRBD1. Germline-derived CDR1 and CDR2 are LNHDA and SQIVND (reference sequence). This CDR3 contains 14 residues. V was pared by 6 bases and J by 3 bases, with 5 bases of the junction left unmatched. The CDR3 region has the DNA TGTGCCAGTAGAAAGACAGGGAACAATCAGCCCCAGCATTTT. Encoded protein: CASRKTGNNQPQHF.

The chain is built from TRBV22-1 and TRBJ2-7. TRBV22-1 is deemed a pseudogene. The CDR3 spans 14 residues. The CDR3 here is CASRWSSAAYEQYF. As DNA, the CDR3 is TGTGCCAGCAGGTGGTCTTCGGCGGCTTACGAGCAGTACTTC.

The gene calls are TRBV11-3 and TRBJ1-6; D gene unclear. Trimming pared 5 bases from V and 12 bases from J, leaving 20 bases between. Germline V gene lookup returns CDR1 SGHNT and CDR2 YENEEA. The CDR3 contains 15 residues. The CDR3 nucleotides read TGTGCCAGCAGCCCTCGGCAAGGCGGGTGGAGACCCCTCCACTTT. This encodes CASSPRQGGWRPLHF.

A few counts support this clone. The V and J genes are TRBV11-3 and TRBJ2-3, with 9 bases identical to TRBD2. The CDR3 contains 15 residues. Germline lookup yields CDR1 SGHNT and CDR2 YENEEA. Trimming took 3 bases from V and 2 from J; bases not matched to a gene: 3. The CDR3, as DNA: TGTGCCAGCAGCTTGTCTAGCGGGAACACAGATACGCAGTATTTT. It is translated as CASSLSSGNTDTQYF. The full variable domain, completed using reference TRBV11-3 and TRBJ2-3, is EAGVVQSPRYKIIEKKQPVAFWCNPISGHNTLYWYLQNLGQGPELLIRYENEEAVDDSQLPKDRFSAERLKGVDSTLKIQPAELGDSAVYLCASSLSSGNTDTQYFGPGTRLTVL.

The V and J genes are TRBV19 and TRBJ1-5; 10 positions match TRBD1. Germline trimming cut 6 bases from V and 9 bases from J; bases unmatched to any gene: 11. In germline, CDR1 is LNHDA, CDR2 SQIVND (reference sequence). CDR3 length: 15 residues. CDR3 in DNA: TGTGCCAGTAGCGGGACAGGGGCGACCCAATGGCCCCAGCATTTT. This codes for CASSGTGATQWPQHF.

The V gene is TRBV5-1, the J gene TRBJ1-2; TRBD1 matches 7 bases. V dropped 0 bases and J dropped 7; count of bases not matched to a gene: 18. The CDR3 runs to 18 residues. Germline V gene data show CDR1 as SGHRS and CDR2 as YFSETQ. Here the CDR3 DNA reads TGCGCCAGCAGCTTGGCGGGGGTACAGGGGAACTACCTTCGTGGCTACACCTTC. Protein: CASSLAGVQGNYLRGYTF.

The rearrangement joins TRBV18 to TRBJ2-1; D not certain. Germline V CDR1 and CDR2: KGHSH, LQKENI. Trimming shortened V by 3 bases and J by 3 bases, and 6 bases separated the two germline ends. This CDR3 has 13 residues. CDR3 sequence reads: CASSPDRYNEQFF. The CDR3 DNA is TGTGCCAGCTCACCTGATCGCTACAATGAGCAGTTCTTC.

This chain joins TRBV11-3 and TRBJ2-1, with 13 bases identical to TRBD2. The CDR3 runs 15 residues. Losses at the gene ends were 5 bases for V and 7 bases for J; bases not matched to a gene: 5. From germline, CDR1 is SGHNT and CDR2 YENEEA. The CDR3 loop is CASSHGLAGANEQFF. In DNA, the CDR3 is TGTGCCAGCAGCCATGGACTAGCGGGAGCTAATGAGCAGTTCTTC.

This chain joins TRBV19 and TRBJ2-5; 8 bases line up with TRBD2. Per the germline V gene, CDR1 is LNHDA and CDR2 is SQIVND (reference sequence). After removal of 2 bases from V and 5 bases from J, the junction contained 4 bases not matched to a gene. The CDR3 extends over 14 amino acids. The CDR3 sequence: CASSIREGRETQYF. Written as DNA, the CDR3 is TGTGCCAGTAGTATACGGGAGGGCCGGGAGACCCAGTACTTC.

The CDR3 protein is CASSPLGSSYNEQFF. In DNA, the CDR3 is TGTGCCAGCTCACCTTTGGGGAGCTCCTACAATGAGCAGTTCTTC. The chain employs TRBV18 and TRBJ2-1; possibly TRBD2 for D (5 bases). The V end was cut by 3 bases, the J end by 0 bases, with 9 bases between. This CDR3 comprises 15 residues. Germline CDR1 and CDR2: KGHSH and LQKENI.

This rearrangement joins TRBV7-6 to TRBJ1-1, with TRBD1 identical over 7 bases. The CDR3 length is 14 residues. V shed 3 bases and J 1 base; nucleotides not matched to a gene: 2. Germline V gene sequence: CDR1 SGHVS, CDR2 FNYEAQ. The CDR3 sequence is CASSFQGENTEAFF. The CDR3 DNA reads as TGTGCCAGCAGCTTTCAGGGGGAGAACACTGAAGCTTTCTTT.

This clone was counted once. This rearrangement joins TRBV10-2 to TRBJ1-1; D is ambiguous. Germline assignment: CDR1 WSHSY and CDR2 SAAADI. The CDR3 runs 13 residues. Trimming removed 0 bases at V and 11 bases at J, with 13 bases between. The CDR3 DNA sequence: TGCGCCAGCAGTGAGTCGACGTCTGGTTCTGCTTTCTTT. This codes for CASSESTSGSAFF.

The chain is built from TRBV11-3 and TRBJ2-6, with TRBD2 matching over 8 bases. CDR1 SGHNT and CDR2 YENEEA come from the germline V gene. CDR3 length: 15 residues. V shed 4 bases, J shed 16 bases, and the junction held 15 bases outside the gene matches. The CDR3: CASSSAGGSFFYLTF. The CDR3 region has the DNA TGTGCCAGCAGCTCCGCGGGGGGTAGCTTTTTTTATCTGACTTTC.

The rearrangement joins TRBV30 to TRBJ2-3; D might be TRBD1 (5 bases). V was cut by 4 bases and J by 1 base, with 9 bases left in between. The germline V gene has CDR1 GTSNPN and CDR2 SVGIG (reference sequence). CDR3 length: 13 residues. As DNA, the CDR3 is TGTGCCTGGATTAGGGGCGGCACAGATACGCAGTATTTT. It yields the protein CAWIRGGTDTQYF.

The chain employs TRBV6-8 and TRBJ2-2; D is unclear. V was shortened by 0 bases and J by 6 bases, with 5 bases between the two germline ends. Germline-derived CDR1 and CDR2 are MNHGY and SAAAGT. The CDR3 is made up of 13 amino acids. CDR3 sequence reads: CASSYSGSGELFF. The CDR3 nucleotides read TGTGCCAGCAGTTACTCTGGGTCCGGGGAGCTGTTTTTT.

The chain is built from TRBV15 and TRBJ1-2, with a possible D match to TRBD1 (6 bases). V was pared by 0 bases and J by 4 bases, with 12 bases between. CDR1 is LNHNV, CDR2 YYDKDF, per germline (reference sequence). The CDR3 has 15 residues. The CDR3 sequence: CATSRDLTGFYGYTF. The CDR3 nucleotides read TGTGCCACCAGCAGAGACTTGACAGGCTTCTATGGCTACACCTTC.

CDR3 protein: CASSYSGGWNTEAFF. CDR3 nucleotides: TGTGCCAGCAGTTACTCGGGAGGGTGGAACACTGAAGCTTTCTTT. This sequence joins TRBV6-8 and TRBJ1-1; no definite D call. Germline V CDR1 and CDR2: MNHGY, SAAAGT. The CDR3 is made up of 15 amino acids. The ends were cut back, 0 bases at V and 1 base at J, with 9 bases in the middle.

This clone has just a few counts. The rearrangement joins TRBV11-3 to TRBJ2-3; 13 bases align to TRBD2. V shed 5 bases and J 6 bases; nucleotides not matched to a gene: 17. This CDR3 region has 19 residues. Germline loops: CDR1 SGHNT, CDR2 YENEEA. CDR3 sequence (DNA): TGTGCCAGCAGCCACTCCCTGGGGACTAGCGGGACCGCTGGGGATACGCAGTATTTT. Its translation: CASSHSLGTSGTAGDTQYF.